This T cell receptor (beta chain) was retrieved from a study of blood T cells in healthy people across ages. CDR1 and CDR2 (germline): LGHNA, YNFKEQ. There are 14 residues in the CDR3. Combining a sample-barcoded 5' primer with a J-beta primer mix, a second PCR ran for 7 to 11 cycles. A 12-random-nucleotide template-switch adaptor tagged each cDNA molecule. Each of the samples gave a minimum of 3 million paired-end reads that contained CDR3. TCRdb used MiXCR to reprocess the 5' RACE reads, holding one entry per CDR3 protein. This table holds roughly 680,000 distinct CDR3 sequences, about 50% found once. The amount of total RNA extracted per sample was at least 5.5 micrograms.

The chain joins TRBV4-2 to TRBJ2-4; tentative D call: TRBD1 (6 bases). TRBJ2-7 matches the DNA end more closely, so the J call is doubtful. The specimen sequenced was blood. This TCR derives from a woman of 80 years or more in good health. CDR3 nucleotides: TGTGCCAGCAGCCAAGATGGGACAATCGACGAGCAGTACTTC. Translated, it gives CASSQDGTIDEQYF.